Listed below are T cell receptor beta chains from one sample, sequenced in a study of T cells in Graves' hyperthyroidism and ophthalmopathy. TCRdb recomputed calls from the multiplex PCR reads with MiXCR, one row per CDR3 protein. The repertoire consists of approximately 370,000 distinct CDR3 sequences, with approximately 18% occurring once and the leading ten covering approximately 35%. What was sequenced was blood. Receptors were obtained from a woman aged 25 to 39 with Graves' hyperthyroidism that later progressed to Graves' ophthalmopathy. Both conserved end residues are part of each CDR3. The order of the fields is CDR3 DNA, CDR3 protein, D gene, V gene, J gene, clone size. A D gene is named only where the DNA matches it firmly. Clone sizes are given selectively: once, few, many, or a class where the clone is expanded.

cdr3_nt: TGTGCCAGCAGCCATCCGGGACAGGGTGACTATGGCTACACCTTC; cdr3_aa: CASSHPGQGDYGYTF; d_call: TRBD1; v_call: TRBV4-2; j_call: TRBJ1-2; clone_size: NA
cdr3_nt: TGCAGTGCTAGAGTACGTAGCGGGAGTATAACCTACAATGAGCAGTTCTTC; cdr3_aa: CSARVRSGSITYNEQFF; d_call: TRBD2; v_call: TRBV20-1; j_call: TRBJ2-1; clone_size: many
cdr3_nt: TGTGCCAGTAGACGGGTCTGGCAGGGTAACTCACCCCTCCACTTT; cdr3_aa: CASRRVWQGNSPLHF; d_call: NA; v_call: TRBV19; j_call: TRBJ1-6; clone_size: NA
cdr3_nt: TGTGCCAGTAGACCGGGAGGCTTGTACAATGAGCAGTTCTTC; cdr3_aa: CASRPGGLYNEQFF; d_call: TRBD2; v_call: TRBV19; j_call: TRBJ2-1; clone_size: few
cdr3_nt: TGTGCCAGCAGTTACTCCACAGCGGACACTCGATCCTACGAGCAGTACTTC; cdr3_aa: CASSYSTADTRSYEQYF; d_call: NA; v_call: TRBV6-2/TRBV6-3; j_call: TRBJ2-7; clone_size: many
cdr3_nt: TGTGCCAGCAGCTGGAGAAGATACAATGAGCAGTTCTTC; cdr3_aa: CASSWRRYNEQFF; d_call: NA; v_call: TRBV11-3; j_call: TRBJ2-1; clone_size: NA
cdr3_nt: TGCGCCAGCAGCCAAGAGGGTCGGCGGGGGGCCGCCGACACGCAGTCTTTT; cdr3_aa: CASSQEGRRGAADTQSF; d_call: TRBD2; v_call: TRBV4-1; j_call: TRBJ2-3; clone_size: NA
cdr3_nt: TGTGCCAGCAGCCTGGGCCCTCTCACCTACAATGAGCAGTTCTTC; cdr3_aa: CASSLGPLTYNEQFF; d_call: NA; v_call: TRBV6-2/TRBV6-3; j_call: TRBJ2-1; clone_size: many
cdr3_nt: TGTGCCAGCAGTGACGGACAAAGACAGTCCTACAGCGGGGAGCAGTACTTC; cdr3_aa: CASSDGQRQSYSGEQYF; d_call: NA; v_call: TRBV25-1; j_call: TRBJ2-7; clone_size: few
cdr3_nt: TGTGCCAGCTCATCACTTCTGGGAGAGCAGTACTTC; cdr3_aa: CASSSLLGEQYF; d_call: NA; v_call: TRBV18; j_call: TRBJ2-7; clone_size: many
cdr3_nt: TGTGCCAGCAGTTACGGATCTTTCTCACAGTACTTC; cdr3_aa: CASSYGSFSQYF; d_call: NA; v_call: TRBV6-2/TRBV6-3; j_call: TRBJ2-5; clone_size: many
cdr3_nt: TGTGCCAGCAGCCAAGATCTGCCACCGCTGAACACTGAAGCTTTCTTT; cdr3_aa: CASSQDLPPLNTEAFF; d_call: NA; v_call: TRBV3-1; j_call: TRBJ1-1; clone_size: many